The rows below give T cell receptor beta chains drawn from one sample of a study of T cell responses to AZD1222 COVID-19 vaccine. Method: immunoSEQ multiplex PCR; TCRdb's copy keeps in-frame clones and lacks some. This table has approximately 100,000 clones, about 90% appearing once. The input for sequencing was peripheral blood, taken on day 0 of AZD1222 vaccination. The receptors originated from an adult in good health. Both conserved end residues are part of each CDR3. D genes are given only for firm matches. Clone size is given for some rows only: seen once, a few or many times, or a class if the clone is expanded.

v_gene	j_gene	d_gene	abundance	CDR3nt	CDR3aa
TRBV9	TRBJ2-1	TRBD2	.	TGTGCCGGGTCGAGAAACAGCGGGAGTTGGGGTGAGCAGTTCTTC	CAGSRNSGSWGEQFF
TRBV4-3	TRBJ1-2	.	.	TGCGCCAGCAGCCCCCAACCCAACTCGGCTAACTATGGCTACACCTTC	CASSPQPNSANYGYTF
TRBV28	TRBJ1-5	TRBD1	.	TGTGCCAGCAGCCCTTCACAGGGGCACAATCAGCCCCAGCATTTT	CASSPSQGHNQPQHF
TRBV3-1/TRBV3-2	TRBJ1-2	TRBD1	.	TGTGCCAGCAGCCATCTGGACAGGGGAGGCTATGGCTACACCTTC	CASSHLDRGGYGYTF
TRBV7-9	TRBJ1-3	.	.	TGTGCCAGCAGCCCCGCATTCTCAGCCGCGGGGAGCACCATATATTTT	CASSPAFSAAGSTIYF
TRBV6-5	TRBJ1-5	.	.	TGTGCCAGCAGGGGCGCAGGGCGCAATCAGCCCCAGCATTTT	CASRGAGRNQPQHF
TRBV4-3	TRBJ1-2	.	.	TGCGCCAGCAGCCGCGACCTCCGGCCCTTGACAGGTTACTATGGCTACACCTTC	CASSRDLRPLTGYYGYTF
TRBV12-3/TRBV12-4	TRBJ1-6	.	.	TGTGCCAGCCTCCCCATGGGGGGTTCACCCCTCCACTTT	CASLPMGGSPLHF
TRBV18	TRBJ1-2	.	.	TGTGCCAGCTCACCACTTCCAGGGACGTTGGACTATGGCTACACCTTC	CASSPLPGTLDYGYTF
TRBV6-1	TRBJ1-5	.	.	TGTGCCAGCAGTGAAAGGGCCCTCAATCAGCCCCAGCATTTT	CASSERALNQPQHF
TRBV30	TRBJ1-1	.	.	TGTGCCCGATCTAAGGGGAATGCGGGGATTAATTCGAACACTGAAGCTTTCTTT	CARSKGNAGINSNTEAFF
TRBV29-1	TRBJ2-3	TRBD2	few	TGCAGCGTTCGTAGCGGGAGCCTCACAGATACGCAGTATTTT	CSVRSGSLTDTQYF
TRBV5-1	TRBJ2-3	.	.	TGCGCCAGCAGCTTGGAAAGGCTTAGCACAGATACGCAGTATTTT	CASSLERLSTDTQYF
TRBV11-1	TRBJ1-2	.	.	TGTGCCAGCAGCCAACAACGACAGTACTCTAACTATGGCTACACCTTC	CASSQQRQYSNYGYTF
TRBV5-1	TRBJ1-3	TRBD1	.	TGCGCCAGCAGCTTGTCCGGGACAGGTCGAAACACCATATATTTT	CASSLSGTGRNTIYF
TRBV27	TRBJ1-5	.	.	TGTGCCAGCAGGTCGGGGATCATCAGCAATCAGCCCCAGCATTTT	CASRSGIISNQPQHF
TRBV7-9	TRBJ2-2	.	.	TGTGCCAGCAGCCGACCCGGGACTGCGAACACCGGGGAGCTGTTTTTT	CASSRPGTANTGELFF
TRBV7-6	TRBJ1-1	TRBD1	.	TGTGCCAGCAGCTTTTTGGGACAGGGGATTAACACTGAAGCTTTCTTT	CASSFLGQGINTEAFF
TRBV13	TRBJ2-7	TRBD1	.	TGTGCCAGCAGCCCCCGACAGGGGTCCGCCTACGAGCAGTACTTC	CASSPRQGSAYEQYF
TRBV5-8	TRBJ2-2	TRBD2	.	TGTGCCAGCAGCAGGGGACTAGCGCCCGGGGAGCTGTTTTTT	CASSRGLAPGELFF
TRBV2	TRBJ2-5	.	few	TGTGCCAGCAGCTTTACTAGCCCAGAGACCCAGTACTTC	CASSFTSPETQYF
TRBV2	TRBJ1-4	.	once	TGTGCCAGCAGAGATCTCGGCGCAACTAATGAAAAACTGTTTTTT	CASRDLGATNEKLFF
TRBV7-8	TRBJ1-4	.	.	TGTGCCAGCAGCTTAGATCTACAGGGCATGAACACTAATGAAAAACTGTTTTTT	CASSLDLQGMNTNEKLFF
TRBV6-5	TRBJ2-7	.	.	TGTGCCAGCGCCGGGGACCTCACTTCCTACGAGCAGTACTTC	CASAGDLTSYEQYF
TRBV6-2/TRBV6-3	TRBJ1-4	.	.	TGTGCCAGCAGTTACTTCGTGCTCTTCGGGGTTGAAAAACTGTTTTTT	CASSYFVLFGVEKLFF
TRBV6-4	TRBJ1-2	.	once	TGTGCCAGCACCCCCCGCTTAATCTACACCTTC	CASTPRLIYTF
TRBV19	TRBJ1-2	.	.	TGTGCCAGTAGTCCAACAGGTTCTCGAGGCTACACCTTC	CASSPTGSRGYTF
TRBV19	TRBJ1-5	TRBD1	.	TGTGCCAGTAGTATGGACAGGGGGTTAGGTCAGCCCCAGCATTTT	CASSMDRGLGQPQHF
TRBV4-1	TRBJ2-1	.	.	TGCGCCAGCAGCCAGGGTCCAGGGAGCTCCTACAATGAGCAGTTCTTC	CASSQGPGSSYNEQFF
TRBV4-3	TRBJ1-6	.	.	TGCGCCAGCAGCCAAAGGGGCCCGCCCCGTAATTCACCCCTCCACTTT	CASSQRGPPRNSPLHF
TRBV7-2	TRBJ2-7	.	once	TGTGCCAGCAGCTCCCGGTCGGGGCCTTCCTACGAGCAGTACTTC	CASSSRSGPSYEQYF
TRBV29-1	TRBJ1-1	.	.	TGCAGCGCTGGGACACCGAACACTGAAGCTTTCTTT	CSAGTPNTEAFF
TRBV10-3	TRBJ1-1	.	.	TGTGCCACCCTTGGCGTCATGAACACTGAAGCTTTCTTT	CATLGVMNTEAFF
TRBV10-2	TRBJ1-2	.	.	TGCGCCAGCAGTGAACGCAACTATGGCTACACCTTC	CASSERNYGYTF
TRBV11-2	TRBJ2-5	.	.	TGTGCCAGCAGCTCAGGACCGGGACCTCGAGAGACCCAGTACTTC	CASSSGPGPRETQYF
TRBV7-9	TRBJ1-2	.	.	TGTGCCAGCAGCTTAGGAGACTATGGCTACACCTTC	CASSLGDYGYTF
TRBV7-9	TRBJ2-7	.	.	TGTGCCAGCAGCTCACTCTCCTACGAGCAGTACTTC	CASSSLSYEQYF
TRBV9	TRBJ1-6	.	.	TGTGCCAGCAGCGAAACAGGCGTAGAACCCCTCCACTTT	CASSETGVEPLHF
TRBV7-9	TRBJ1-4	TRBD1	.	TGTGCCAGCCGACAGGGAGCAACTAATGAAAAACTGTTTTTT	CASRQGATNEKLFF
TRBV7-6	TRBJ1-5	.	.	TGTGCCAGCAGCTTAGCCGCGGGGTTAAATCAGCCCCAGCATTTT	CASSLAAGLNQPQHF
TRBV7-2	TRBJ1-4	.	.	TGTGCCAGCAGCTTGGGAGCAAGGGCCGTCTCTCGCGAAAAACTGTTTTTT	CASSLGARAVSREKLFF
TRBV19	TRBJ2-3	.	.	TGTGCCAGTAGTCCCCCGACTGATGTCATCCTTTATTCTACGCAGTATTTT	CASSPPTDVILYSTQYF